The 11 T cell receptor beta chains listed next were all sequenced from one sample in a study of T cell clonotyping in hematopoietic cell transplantation. The method was immunoSEQ multiplex PCR; TCRdb's version includes in-frame clones alone and lacks a portion of them. Here the sample spans about 38,000 clones, roughly 94% being singletons. Regarding time point: recipient sample about 28 days before transplant, after cytoreduction. Sample: peripheral blood mononuclear cells, taken before stem cell transplant. These TCRs come from a man aged 35-49 years with chronic myeloid leukemia. Some clones in this sample may be carry-over from other donors' samples.

The V call is TRBV4-1, the J call TRBJ2-7; 8 positions agree with TRBD1. Germline V CDR1 and CDR2: MGHRA, YSYEKL. The CDR3 consists of 17 residues. V shed 1 base and J 5 bases; nucleotides not matched to a gene: 13. DNA of the CDR3: TGCGCCAGCAGCCAAGGACTCGGGACAGGAGGCCTCCACGAGCAGTACTTC. Translation gives CASSQGLGTGGLHEQYF.

This clone has more than one count but fewer than ten. The V gene is TRBV7-9, the J gene TRBJ1-5; 8 bases match TRBD1. The germline V gene has CDR1 SEHNR and CDR2 FQNEAQ (reference sequence). The CDR3 covers 14 residues. V gave up 3 bases and J gave up 2 bases; unmatched junction bases: 0. The CDR3 spells CASSLGQGNQPQHF. The CDR3 nucleotides read TGTGCCAGCAGCTTGGGACAGGGCAATCAGCCCCAGCATTTT.

This clone was seen once. The chain joins TRBV2 to TRBJ2-7; possibly TRBD1 for D (6 bases). The CDR3 consists of 13 residues. Germline CDR1 reads SNHLY; CDR2 reads FYNNEI. V lost 5 bases and J 3 bases, leaving 11 bases between the germline ends. The CDR3 coding sequence is TGTGCCAGCAGTAGGGGGAACCTCTACGAGCAGTACTTC. Protein: CASSRGNLYEQYF.

CDR3 sequence reads: CASFLMTGVAGYTF. CDR3 nucleotides: TGTGCCAGCTTCCTGATGACAGGGGTGGCCGGCTACACCTTC. The chain couples TRBV21-1 to TRBJ1-2; TRBD1, the table's D call, was not compared with the DNA. TRBV21-1 is shown as a pseudogene. The CDR3 is made up of 14 amino acids.

The chain is built from TRBV30 and TRBJ2-7; TRBD1 agrees at 11 bases. From germline, CDR1 is GTSNPN and CDR2 SVGIG (reference sequence). The CDR3 totals 14 residues. With V trimmed by 5 bases and J by 5 bases, 8 bases remained unmatched. The DNA of the CDR3 is TGTGCCTGGGGGCCGGGACAGGGGGGCCACGAGCAGTACTTC. It yields the protein CAWGPGQGGHEQYF.

The chain uses TRBV4-1 and TRBJ1-6; D ambiguous. Germline V CDR1 and CDR2: MGHRA, YSYEKL. This CDR3 has 15 amino acids. Trimming stripped 0 bases from V and 10 bases from J, with 13 bases between. The CDR3: CASSQEPGRESPLHF. The CDR3, as DNA: TGCGCCAGCAGCCAAGAACCGGGCCGTGAATCACCCCTCCACTTT.

The chain is built from TRBV6-1 and TRBJ1-2; D possibly corresponds to TRBD1 (5 bases). The V end was cut by 4 bases, the J end by 4 bases, with 19 bases between. Germline assignment: CDR1 MNHNS and CDR2 SASEGT. The CDR3 loop spans 16 amino acids. CDR3 in DNA: TGTGCCAGCAGTGCAACCGGGGCTTTCTCCTCCTATGGCTACACCTTC. Its protein product is CASSATGAFSSYGYTF.

The rearrangement uses TRBV29-1 and TRBJ1-5, with unresolved D. Trimming pared 4 bases from V and 5 bases from J, leaving 9 bases between. The CDR3 sequence is 12 residues long. CDR1 is SQVTM, CDR2 ANQGSEA, per germline. CDR3 in DNA: TGCAGCGTTGGGGGAGATTATCAGCCCCAGCATTTT. This encodes CSVGGDYQPQHF. Looking up the rest from reference TRBV29-1 and TRBJ1-5 gives the full variable domain: SAVISQKPSRDICQRGTSLTIQCQVDSQVTMMFWYRQQPGQSLTLIATANQGSEATYESGFVIDKFPISRPNLTFSTLTVSNMSPEDSSIYLCSVGGDYQPQHFGDGTRLSIL.

The V call is TRBV30, the J call TRBJ1-5; D remains ambiguous. CDR1 and CDR2 (germline): GTSNPN, SVGIG (reference sequence). This CDR3 comprises 15 residues. V gave up 4 bases and J gave up 0 bases, with 13 bases separating them. The CDR3 loop is CAWTDRAYSNQPQHF. CDR3 DNA: TGTGCCTGGACAGACCGAGCTTATAGCAATCAGCCCCAGCATTTT.

This rearrangement joins TRBV7-6 to TRBJ1-2, with 7 bases fitting TRBD1. Trimming removed 5 bases from V and 0 bases from J; junction bases left unmatched: 3. The CDR3 consists of 14 residues. Germline CDR1 reads SGHVS; CDR2 reads FNYEAQ. The CDR3 DNA sequence: TGTGCCAGCAGCCCCGGGACAGCTAACTATGGCTACACCTTC. Its protein product is CASSPGTANYGYTF.

The chain employs TRBV4-1 and TRBJ1-3; no firm D call. Trimming shortened V by 0 bases and J by 0 bases, and 9 bases separated the two germline ends. The V gene's germline CDR1 is MGHRA and CDR2 YSYEKL. The CDR3 loop spans 16 amino acids. DNA of the CDR3: TGCGCCAGCAGCCAAGAGGGCACTTTCTCTGGAAACACCATATATTTT. This codes for CASSQEGTFSGNTIYF.